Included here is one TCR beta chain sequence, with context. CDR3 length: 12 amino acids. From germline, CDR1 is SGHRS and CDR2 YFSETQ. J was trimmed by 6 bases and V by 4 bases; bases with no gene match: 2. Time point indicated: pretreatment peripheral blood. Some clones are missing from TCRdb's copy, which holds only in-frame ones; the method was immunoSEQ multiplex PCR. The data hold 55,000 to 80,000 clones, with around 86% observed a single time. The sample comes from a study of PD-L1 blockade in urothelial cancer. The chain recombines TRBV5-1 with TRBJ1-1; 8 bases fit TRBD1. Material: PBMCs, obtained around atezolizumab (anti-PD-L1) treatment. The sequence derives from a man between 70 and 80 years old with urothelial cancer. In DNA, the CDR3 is TGCGCCAGCAGCCAACAGGGGGCTGAAGCTTTCTTT. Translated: CASSQQGAEAFF. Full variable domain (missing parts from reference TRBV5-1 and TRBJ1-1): KAGVTQTPRYLIKTRGQQVTLSCSPISGHRSVSWYQQTPGQGLQFLFEYFSETQRNKGNFPGRFSGRQFSNSRSEMNVSTLELGDSALYLCASSQQGAEAFFGQGTRLTVV.